The entry below describes one T cell receptor (beta chain). What it binds is unknown. One end of the junction varies from germline; a read error may be responsible. This specimen belongs to a study of post-analysis software for immune sequencing data. Looking at the study overall: Secondary progressive, relapsing-remitting and progressive-relapsing multiple sclerosis were among the included disease courses.

CDR3 length equals 14 residues. Every TCR beta cDNA library bore unique molecular identifiers. MiXCR was run by TCRdb on the PCR reads, yielding one entry per CDR3 protein. The sample shows roughly 600,000 distinct CDR3 sequences, 44% of them seen only once. Broader study findings: Same-batch preparations were strongly co-clustered by F measure. Elevated frequency relative to controls characterized roughly 5 TRBV segments in patients, TRBV5-6, TRBV5-1 and TRBV20-1 among them.

The clonotype originates from a girl under 18 with multiple sclerosis. The sample taken for sequencing was blood. The chain employs TRBV12-3 or TRBV12-4 and TRBJ2-7, with D perhaps matching TRBD2 (6 bases). CDR3 sequence: CASSFWRESDEQYF. The CDR3 DNA sequence: TGTGCCAGCAGTTTCTGGCGGGAATCGGACGAGCAGTACTTT.